These T cell receptor beta chains were read from a single sample in a study of blood T cells in healthy people across ages. One entry per CDR3 protein, called by TCRdb with MiXCR from the 5' RACE reads. The table shows about 1.1 million distinct CDR3 sequences, with roughly two fifths occurring only once. Specimen: blood. Receptors originate from a man aged 18 to 30 in good health. Each CDR3 is given with its conserved first and last residue. The order of the fields is D gene, V gene, clone size, J gene, CDR3 protein, CDR3 DNA. A D gene is named only where the DNA matches it firmly. Clone sizes are given selectively: once, few, many, or a class where the clone is expanded.

>.|TRBV9|.|TRBJ2-5
CASSVAGLDYNEQYF
TGTGCCAGCAGCGTAGCGGGGTTGGACTACAATGAGCAGTACTTC
>.|TRBV14|.|TRBJ1-1
CASSQDSRRPGQPRTEAFF
TGTGCCAGCAGCCAAGATTCTCGGAGACCGGGACAACCGAGAACTGAAGCTTTCTTT
>.|TRBV5-1|.|TRBJ2-5
CASSLNWGTQETQYF
TGCGCCAGCAGCCTTAATTGGGGGACCCAAGAGACCCAGTACTTC
>.|TRBV6-2/TRBV6-3|few|TRBJ2-2
CASSYALTGELFF
TGTGCCAGCAGTTACGCGCTCACCGGGGAGCTGTTTTTT
>TRBD2|TRBV7-2|.|TRBJ2-3
CASSRVMSGGPLQSDTQYF
TGTGCCAGCAGCCGGGTCATGTCGGGGGGGCCTCTTCAGTCAGATACGCAGTATTTT
>.|TRBV4-2|.|TRBJ1-2
CASSQEGEIYGYTF
TGTGCCAGCAGCCAAGAAGGAGAAATCTATGGCTACACCTTC
>TRBD1|TRBV12-3/TRBV12-4|many|TRBJ1-2
CASSPRVGGPSNGYTF
TGTGCCAGCAGCCCCCGGGTAGGGGGCCCCTCTAATGGCTACACCTTC
>.|TRBV13|.|TRBJ2-3
CASSASERDTQYF
TGTGCCAGCTCGGCTAGCGAAAGAGATACGCAGTATTTT
>.|TRBV5-1|.|TRBJ1-2
CASSVNSQGGSGYTF
TGCGCCAGCAGCGTCAATTCGCAGGGCGGCTCTGGCTACACCTTC
>.|TRBV3-1|.|TRBJ2-1
CASSQVQGFSYNEQFF
TGTGCCAGCAGCCAAGTTCAGGGATTTTCCTACAATGAGCAGTTCTTC
>.|TRBV6-4|.|TRBJ2-7
CASSETDGDNEQYF
TGTGCCAGCAGTGAGACCGACGGGGACAATGAGCAGTACTTC
>.|TRBV12-3/TRBV12-4|.|TRBJ1-2
CASSPAPYGYTF
TGTGCCAGCAGTCCCGCTCCCTATGGCTACACCTTC
>TRBD1|TRBV6-2/TRBV6-3|.|TRBJ1-2
CASSLRDRRRAGNGYTF
TGTGCCAGCAGTCTTCGGGACAGGAGACGAGCTGGAAATGGCTACACCTTC
>.|TRBV6-2/TRBV6-3|.|TRBJ2-1
CASSADGYNEQFF
TGTGCCAGCAGCGCTGACGGCTACAATGAGCAGTTCTTC
>.|TRBV27|few|TRBJ1-4
CASSRRGSTNEKLFF
TGTGCCAGCAGTCGTCGGGGTTCAACTAATGAAAAACTGTTTTTT
>.|TRBV28|.|TRBJ1-1
CASSLGVYTEAFF
TGTGCCAGCAGTTTGGGGGTGTACACTGAAGCTTTCTTT
>TRBD1|TRBV9|many|TRBJ1-1
CASSVDRGNTEAFF
TGTGCCAGCAGTGTGGACAGGGGGAACACTGAAGCTTTCTTT
>.|TRBV27|few|TRBJ1-1
CASSLREGDTEAFF
TGTGCCAGCAGTTTACGGGAAGGAGACACTGAAGCTTTCTTT
>.|TRBV7-6|.|TRBJ1-4
CASSSVGRLGEKLFF
TGTGCCAGCAGCTCCGTCGGCAGGCTGGGTGAAAAACTGTTTTTT
>TRBD2|TRBV10-3|.|TRBJ2-3
CAISETSGESTDTQYF
TGTGCCATCAGTGAGACTAGCGGGGAGAGCACAGATACGCAGTATTTT
>.|TRBV11-1|.|TRBJ2-5
CASSNRVEQYF
TGTGCCAGCAGCAACAGGGTTGAGCAGTACTTC
>.|TRBV18|few|TRBJ1-1
CVSSPGYGVNTEAFF
TGTGTCAGCTCACCAGGGTACGGGGTGAACACTGAAGCTTTCTTT
>TRBD1|TRBV4-1|.|TRBJ2-7
CASSQPGQGVTCEQYF
TGCGCCAGCAGCCAACCCGGACAGGGGGTGACCTGCGAGCAGTACTTC
>TRBD2|TRBV7-2|.|TRBJ2-3
CTSSKTSGGDTDTQYF
TGTACCAGCAGCAAGACTAGCGGGGGGGACACAGATACGCAGTATTTT